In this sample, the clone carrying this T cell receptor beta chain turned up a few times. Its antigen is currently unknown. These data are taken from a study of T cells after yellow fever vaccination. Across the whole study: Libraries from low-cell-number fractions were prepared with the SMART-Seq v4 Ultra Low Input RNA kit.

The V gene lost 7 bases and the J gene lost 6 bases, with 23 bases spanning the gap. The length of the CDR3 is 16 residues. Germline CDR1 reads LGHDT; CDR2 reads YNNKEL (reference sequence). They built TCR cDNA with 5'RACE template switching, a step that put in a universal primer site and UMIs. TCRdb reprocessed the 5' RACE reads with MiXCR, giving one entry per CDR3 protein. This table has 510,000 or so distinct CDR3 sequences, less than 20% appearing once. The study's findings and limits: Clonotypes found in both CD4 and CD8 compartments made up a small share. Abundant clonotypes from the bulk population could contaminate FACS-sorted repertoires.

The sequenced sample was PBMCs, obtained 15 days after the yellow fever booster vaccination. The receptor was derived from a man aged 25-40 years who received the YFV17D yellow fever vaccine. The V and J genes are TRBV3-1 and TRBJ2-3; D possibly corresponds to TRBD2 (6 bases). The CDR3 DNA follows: TGTGCCAGCACCATCCACGGCGGGCGGGGCGTGGATACGCAGTATTTT. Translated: CASTIHGGRGVDTQYF.